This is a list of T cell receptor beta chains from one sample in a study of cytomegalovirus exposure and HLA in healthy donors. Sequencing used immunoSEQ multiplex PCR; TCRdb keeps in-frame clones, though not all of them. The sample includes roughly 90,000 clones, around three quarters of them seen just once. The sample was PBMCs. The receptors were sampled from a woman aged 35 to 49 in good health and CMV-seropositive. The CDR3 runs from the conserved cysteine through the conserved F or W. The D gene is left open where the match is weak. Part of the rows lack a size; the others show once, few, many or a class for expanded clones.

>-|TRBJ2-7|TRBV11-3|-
TGTGCCAGCAGCGATCCCCCGGGGGTACCTACCAGAGGGGACGAGCAGTACTTC
CASSDPPGVPTRGDEQYF
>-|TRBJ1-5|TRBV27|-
TGTGCCAGTCCAGGGCCTAGCAATCAGCCCCAGCATTTT
CASPGPSNQPQHF
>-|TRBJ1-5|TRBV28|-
TGTGCCAGCAGTTTATTTGGGGAGACTCAGCCCCAGCATTTT
CASSLFGETQPQHF
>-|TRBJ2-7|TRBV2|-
TGTGCCAGCAGTTACACCTACGAGCAGTACTTC
CASSYTYEQYF
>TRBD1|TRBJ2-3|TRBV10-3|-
TGTGCCATCAGTGCTGGGACAGGGACAGATACGCAGTATTTT
CAISAGTGTDTQYF
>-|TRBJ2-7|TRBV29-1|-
TGCAGCGTCCCTAGAGACTTCCGAAGCTCCTACGAGCAGTACTTC
CSVPRDFRSSYEQYF
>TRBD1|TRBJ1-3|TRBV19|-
TGTGCCAGTAGTACAAACAGGGGGCGCTCTGGAAACACCATATATTTT
CASSTNRGRSGNTIYF
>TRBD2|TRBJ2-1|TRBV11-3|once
TGTGCCAGCAGCTTAGGGGCGGGAGGGCCCCACAATGAGCAGTTCTTC
CASSLGAGGPHNEQFF
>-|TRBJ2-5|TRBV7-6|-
TGTGCCAGCAGCTTTGAGTTAGGGAGTGAGGAGACCCAGTACTTC
CASSFELGSEETQYF
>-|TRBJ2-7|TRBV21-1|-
TGTGCCAACACCCGGGGTTACGAGCAGTACTTC
CANTRGYEQYF
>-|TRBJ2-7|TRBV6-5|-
TGTGCCAGCATCCCTCACCAGGGTCACCGATACGAGCAGTACTTC
CASIPHQGHRYEQYF
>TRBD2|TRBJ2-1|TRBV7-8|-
TGTGCCAGCAGCTTAGCCAGCGGGACGCCGCAGTTCTTC
CASSLASGTPQFF
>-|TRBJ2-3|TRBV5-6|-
TGTGCCAGCAGTACTATAGCCACAGATACGCAGTATTTT
CASSTIATDTQYF
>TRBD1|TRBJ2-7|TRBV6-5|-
TGTGCCAGCAGCACAGGGGGATCCTACGAGCAGTACTTC
CASSTGGSYEQYF
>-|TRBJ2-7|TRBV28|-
TGTGCCAGCAGTTCCGACCTCCCAGGAGAGCAGTACTTC
CASSSDLPGEQYF
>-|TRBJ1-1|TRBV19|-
TGTGCCAGTAGTATAGAACGCCCCGGAGCCGGGGGGTGGGCTGAAGCTTTCTTT
CASSIERPGAGGWAEAFF
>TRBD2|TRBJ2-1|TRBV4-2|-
TGTGCCAGCAGCCCGTTCGGAGAGCGGGACTACAATGAGCAGTTCTTC
CASSPFGERDYNEQFF
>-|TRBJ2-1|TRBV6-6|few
TGTGCCAGCACCACTGGGACACAGTCCTACAATGAGCAGTTCTTC
CASTTGTQSYNEQFF
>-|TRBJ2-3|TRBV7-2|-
TGTGCCAGCAGCCTTAGCACAGATACGCAGTATTTT
CASSLSTDTQYF
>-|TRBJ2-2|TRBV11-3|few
TGTGCCAGCAGCCTACGGTGGGAGGCGCTTGGCACCGGGGAGCTGTTTTTT
CASSLRWEALGTGELFF
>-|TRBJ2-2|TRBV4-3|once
TGCGCCAGCAGCTCCAGCAACCGGCGGGGCGACACCGGGGAGCTGTTTTTT
CASSSSNRRGDTGELFF
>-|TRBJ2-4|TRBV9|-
TGTGCCAGCAGCGTCTCCTCCGGGGGAAACATTCAGTACTTC
CASSVSSGGNIQYF
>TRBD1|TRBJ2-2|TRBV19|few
TGTGCCAGTGGAAGACAGGGGAACACCGGGGAGCTGTTTTTT
CASGRQGNTGELFF
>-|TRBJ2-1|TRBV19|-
TGTGCCACGCGGACTGAAGCCAATGAGCAGTTCTTC
CATRTEANEQFF
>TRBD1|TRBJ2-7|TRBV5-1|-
TGCGCCAGCAGTTCGACAGGGACGGACTACGAGCAGTACTTC
CASSSTGTDYEQYF
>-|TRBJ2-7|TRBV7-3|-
TGTGCCAGCAGCTTACTGTCTAGGGAGCAGTACTTC
CASSLLSREQYF
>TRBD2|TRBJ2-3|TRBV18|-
TGTGCCAGCTCACCAGAGACTAGCGGGAACACAGATACGCAGTATTTT
CASSPETSGNTDTQYF
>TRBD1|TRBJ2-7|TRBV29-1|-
TGCAGCGTGAGGGACAGGGTAAGCTACGAGCAGTACTTC
CSVRDRVSYEQYF
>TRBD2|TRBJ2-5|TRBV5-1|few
TGCGCCAGCAGGGCCGGGCTAGCGGGAGGGCCAGGCGAAGAGACCCAGTACTTC
CASRAGLAGGPGEETQYF
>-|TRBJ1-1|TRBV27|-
TGTGCCAGCAGTTTATCGGTTGGGGGCCCTGAAGCTTTCTTT
CASSLSVGGPEAFF
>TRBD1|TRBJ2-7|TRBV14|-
TGTGCCAGCAGCCAAGGTCGGACAGGTCCCTACGAGCAGTACTTC
CASSQGRTGPYEQYF
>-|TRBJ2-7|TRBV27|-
TGTGCCAGTAGTTCGCGAAACGAGCAGTACTTC
CASSSRNEQYF
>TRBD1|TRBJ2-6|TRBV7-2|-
TGTGCCAGTGGGGGGACAGGGTTCTCTGGGGCCAACGTCCTGACTTTC
CASGGTGFSGANVLTF
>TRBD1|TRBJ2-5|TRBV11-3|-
TGTGCCAGCAGCAAGGGACAGGGGGCCGGAGAGACCCAGTACTTC
CASSKGQGAGETQYF
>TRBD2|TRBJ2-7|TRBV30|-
TGTGCCTTGACTAGCGGGGGGCCTGATCAGTACTTC
CALTSGGPDQYF